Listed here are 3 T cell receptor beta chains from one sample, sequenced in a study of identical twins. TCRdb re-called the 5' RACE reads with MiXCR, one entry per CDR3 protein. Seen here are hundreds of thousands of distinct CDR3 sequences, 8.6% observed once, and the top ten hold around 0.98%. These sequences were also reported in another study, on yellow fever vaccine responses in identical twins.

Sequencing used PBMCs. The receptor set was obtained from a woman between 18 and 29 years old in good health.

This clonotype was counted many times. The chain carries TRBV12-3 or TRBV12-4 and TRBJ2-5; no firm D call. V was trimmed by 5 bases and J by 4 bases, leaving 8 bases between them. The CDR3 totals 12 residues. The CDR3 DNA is TGTGCCAGCAGTCCGAGAGGAGAGACCCAGTACTTC. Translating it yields CASSPRGETQYF.

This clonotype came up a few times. The CDR3 nucleotides read TGTGCCAGCAGGCCGGGGGACCTAACCGGGGAGCTGTTTTTT. Translated: CASRPGDLTGELFF. V gene TRBV12-3 or TRBV12-4 combines with J gene TRBJ2-2; weak D call: TRBD2 (6 bases). This CDR3 comprises 14 residues. V gave up 6 bases and J gave up 5 bases, with 13 bases separating them.

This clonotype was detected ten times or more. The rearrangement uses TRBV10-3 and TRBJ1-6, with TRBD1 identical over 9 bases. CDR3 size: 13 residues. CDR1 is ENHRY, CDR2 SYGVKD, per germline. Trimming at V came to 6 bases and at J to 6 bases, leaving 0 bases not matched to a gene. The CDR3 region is CAIRDRGNSPLHF. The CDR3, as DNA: TGTGCCATCAGGGACAGGGGTAATTCACCCCTCCACTTT.